The text below deals with one T cell receptor beta chain. Its antigen is unknown. No much larger clone is present one base from it, and per-base qualities are unavailable. Each collaborating institution followed its own protocols to collect whole blood in K2EDTA tubes. Collaborator samples were shipped for TCRbeta analysis as frozen whole blood, isolated PBMCs, or DNA extracted from either sample type. TCRbeta CDR3 regions were amplified from genomic DNA using the immunoSEQ Assay, a bias-controlled multiplex PCR. The authors processed their data as follows. The number of nucleated cells in each sample was estimated from the amplification of reference gene primers within the assay. To quantify the absolute abundance of each unique TCRbeta CDR3 rearrangement, sequence reads were collapsed and filtered. Productive Simpson clonality was computed per sample as the square root of Simpson's diversity index over productive rearrangements. In TCRdb, the immuneACCESS table is reduced to in-frame sequences with V and J assigned. These tables do not hold every clone; where another copy was compared, an unresolved V gene accounts for under half, and the others remain unexplained. The V and J calls and clone size were taken over from that table, and D and trimming were inferred from the DNA. For this sample the table gives some 87,000 clones, of which under 80% were detected only once. In total, the top ten clones hold less than 20% of the sample.

These data are taken from a study of blood T cell repertoires in COVID-19 (TCRdb year 2020). Some background on the complete study: The collaborator samples originated in the United States, Italy and Spain and spanned the acute and convalescent phases of COVID-19. The samples were drawn from the first 160 participants of the ongoing ImmuneRACE study and from more than 1,000 subjects provided by 6 global collaborators. Subjects who had been exposed to COVID-19, were actively infected with it, or had recovered from it provided the deeply sampled blood TCRbeta repertoires that made up the dataset. The repertoires were released in a freely available public database intended as a resource for research on the immune response to SARS-CoV-2. Sample metadata almost always included a de-identified subject ID, COVID-19 status, age in years and sex. The prospective study material was composed of cDNA or gDNA derived from T cells, B-cell-depleted T cells, or PBMCs. Where available, HLA class I and class II types were obtained from metadata supplied by the sample provider rather than from assay-based typing.

The investigation overall reported the following: Clinical and demographic metadata were provided uncurated, with the amount varying by source and participant.

From a lookup of the germline V gene, CDR1 and CDR2 are SNHLY and FYNNEI. Trimming takes 2 bases from V and 5 bases from J, and the germline ends sit 9 bases apart. The cysteine opens and the phenylalanine closes a CDR3 of 13 amino acids. Of all the DNA, just the CDR3 is kept, 39 bases in frame from base 1. The clonotype was recovered from a woman of 80 years or more with active or convalescent COVID-19. The V and J genes are TRBV2 and TRBJ2-5; the D gene assignment is ambiguous. Material: peripheral blood. This receptor has the CDR3 CASSELGSETQYF. The bases are TGTGCCAGCAGTGAATTGGGTAGCGAGACCCAGTACTTC.